This T cell receptor beta chain was sequenced in a study of T cells after somatic rescue of genetic block (dated by TCRdb to about 2020). Regarding the research as a whole: The study assessed how robust, over the long term, a T-cell system was when the system had developed through somatic rescue of a genetic block in T-cell development.

Library construction relied on the immunoSEQ multiplex PCR assay. TCRdb limited this immuneACCESS table to in-frame rearrangements with V and J called. A share of clones is missing; checked studies link under half to unresolved V genes, and the rest is unexplained. In this sample the table shows 95,000 to 120,000 clones, around 90% of which occur a single time. Approximately 1.3% of the sample rests with the top ten. The table lists this clone with a count of one. What this receptor recognizes is not known. No qualities accompany the bases; no much larger clone lies one base away. After removal of 9 bases from V and 4 bases from J, the junction retains 6 bases not matched to a gene. The CDR3 starts with the cysteine, ends with the phenylalanine, and has 13 residues. The CDR3 DNA has 39 bases and is translated from base 1. Via the germline V gene, CDR1 is LGHNA and CDR2 YSLEER.

The sequenced sample consisted of peripheral blood mononuclear cells (PBMCs). This clonotype was obtained from a woman younger than 30. The chain joins TRBV4-3 to TRBJ2-1, with 7 central nucleotides matching TRBD1. The nucleotide sequence reads as follows: TGCGCCAGTGGACAGGACCTTTACAATGAGCAGTTCTTC. Its coded protein is CASGQDLYNEQFF.